This T cell receptor beta chain originates from a study of response to subunit inactivated influenza vaccine. V lost 0 bases and J 1 base, leaving 11 bases between the germline ends. The CDR3 has 15 residues. In germline, CDR1 is SGDLS, CDR2 YYNGEE. Points on this clonotype: The final CDR3 position lacks the conserved phenylalanine or tryptophan, pointing to a likely read error.

TCRdb reanalysed the RT-PCR reads using MiXCR and keeps one entry per CDR3 protein. The sample shows hundreds of thousands of distinct CDR3 sequences, roughly 9.8% of them seen only once. This clonotype was obtained from a man aged 45-60 years who received an inactivated influenza vaccine. Sequencing was performed on PBMCs from blood, taken more than 35 days after vaccination. The gene calls are TRBV9 and TRBJ2-7, with no clear D. The CDR3 nucleotides read TGTGCCAGCAGCGTAGGGTCAGCTGCTTCCTACGAGCAGTACTTG. It yields the protein CASSVGSAASYEQYL.